These T cell receptor beta chains were read from a single sample in a study of blood T cell repertoires in COVID-19. The method was immunoSEQ multiplex PCR; TCRdb's version includes in-frame clones alone and lacks a portion of them. The sample yields under 150,000 clones, about four fifths seen once. Sequences were obtained from peripheral blood. The receptor set was obtained from a woman between 40 and 55 years old with acute or convalescent COVID-19. The conserved cysteine and the conserved F or W are not part of the CDR3 here.

V: TRBV5-6
CDR3: ASSSLQTIYGYT

V: TRBV5-1
CDR3: ASSLDGNGYT

V: TRBV5-1
CDR3: ATQNSGTGELF

V: TRBV29-1
CDR3: SAQGNRGREEKLF

V: TRBV7-2
CDR3: ASSSDRGSTYEQY

V: TRBV5-4
CDR3: ASSLRQSSGNTIY

V: TRBV2
CDR3: ASSVTGAAGNTIY

V: TRBV6-5
CDR3: ASSPQGQGTYEQY

V: TRBV5-1
CDR3: ASSSFDRLYEQY

V: TRBV2
CDR3: ASRPGQDNSPLH

V: TRBV5-4
CDR3: ASVGQGVLYGNEQF

V: TRBV7-2
CDR3: ASSLTSGGLTDTQY

V: TRBV25-1
CDR3: ASRGWVGTNTGELF

V: TRBV19
CDR3: ASSPEGGNTIY

V: TRBV30
CDR3: AWRARSNQPQH

V: TRBV5-4
CDR3: ASSGARERTDTQY

V: TRBV7-9
CDR3: ASSVWGTGAYGANVLT

V: TRBV12-5
CDR3: ASGLVLAEQY

V: TRBV4-1
CDR3: ASSQSAPSGSTDTQY

V: TRBV19
CDR3: ASSAERRINQPQH

V: TRBV30
CDR3: AWSTYTDYGYT

V: TRBV16
CDR3: ASSQSPSGGYNEQF

V: TRBV3-1/TRBV3-2
CDR3: ASSQGTHTEAF

V: TRBV6-5
CDR3: ASTRQGATYEQY

V: TRBV5-1
CDR3: ASSLDTGGYEQY

V: TRBV2
CDR3: ASSSGGRGNQPQH

V: TRBV11-2
CDR3: ASSFGTSGVSEQY

V: TRBV5-1
CDR3: ASSLTGTPTEAF

V: TRBV6-5
CDR3: ASSLTRGIQETQY

V: TRBV11-2
CDR3: ASSVLAGGHRETQY

V: TRBV5-1
CDR3: ATTNPGSNEQF

V: TRBV6-5
CDR3: ASSYYRTTTTDTQY

V: TRBV4-1
CDR3: ASSPTFDRSNYGYT

V: TRBV18
CDR3: ASSQDRLNSPLH

V: TRBV11-3
CDR3: ASSSGGNTIY

V: TRBV11-2
CDR3: ASSRDRDRGEKLF

V: TRBV10-1
CDR3: ATPPPTGAYEQY

V: TRBV18
CDR3: ASSKNRDRGAGEQF

V: TRBV9
CDR3: ASSPRDNYQPQH

V: TRBV7-9
CDR3: ASSPPGQGVHNSPLH

V: TRBV6-6
CDR3: ASSRQATGELF

V: TRBV5-5
CDR3: ASSPGVLETQY

V: TRBV7-2
CDR3: ASSLGREENIQY

V: TRBV7-9
CDR3: ASSRGLADTDTQY

V: TRBV7-9
CDR3: ASSLLPNTEAF

V: TRBV7-9
CDR3: ASSLVQDYGYT

V: TRBV5-1
CDR3: ASSQGQGAVYEQY

V: TRBV30
CDR3: AWSVGQGWSPLH

V: TRBV19
CDR3: ASSMQGGQPQH

V: TRBV11-2
CDR3: ASSLGNPVSTDTQY

V: TRBV11-3
CDR3: ASSQFGGSEAF

V: TRBV5-5
CDR3: ASSLNREGYT

V: TRBV6-5
CDR3: ASRSGANVLT

V: TRBV5-4
CDR3: ASSNGLGTRNEQF

V: TRBV6-5
CDR3: ASIEGDSPLH

V: TRBV6-1
CDR3: ASSDGDRGRSSYNSPLH

V: TRBV7-6
CDR3: ASSLELSRTGTGELF

V: TRBV4-3
CDR3: ASSQGLGFGAYEQY

V: TRBV30
CDR3: ASIQGYTEAF

V: TRBV5-4
CDR3: ASSLGSVVNTGELF